Sequencing of this T cell receptor beta chain was carried out in a study of blood T cell repertoires in COVID-19. Some clones are missing from TCRdb's copy, which holds only in-frame ones; the method was immunoSEQ multiplex PCR. The data contain 250,000 to 300,000 clones, roughly 85% of them singletons. The CDR3 totals 14 residues. V lost 3 bases to trimming and J lost 6 bases, with 12 bases between them. Germline V gene data show CDR1 as SGHDT and CDR2 as YYEEEE. This clone was detected only once. This TCR came from a man in his 60s who had recovered from COVID-19. The sequenced sample consisted of peripheral blood. V usage is TRBV5-6 and J usage is TRBJ2-2; no firm D call. Here the CDR3 reads CASSSSPLPGELFF. The CDR3 DNA is TGTGCCAGCAGCTCCAGTCCCCTCCCCGGGGAGCTGTTTTTT.